This T cell receptor (beta chain) was profiled in a study of T cell responses to AZD1222 COVID-19 vaccine. Study-wide results and caveats: Donors skewed white British and female; clonal diversity was possibly underestimated. Spike-specific TCR breadth rose after two AZD1222 doses, and depth rose as well.

This clone has more than one count but fewer than ten. Antigen specificity is unknown. TCRdb's table, derived via immunoSEQ multiplex PCR, lists solely in-frame clones and lacks some. The data show 90,000 or so clones, about 92% seen once. The sample consisted of peripheral blood, taken 28 days after the second AZD1222 dose. The TCR originated in an adult who received the AZD1222 COVID-19 vaccine.

CDR3 coding DNA: TGTGCCAGCAGCTGGCGGCGGGGGGGCCGAGGCGAGCAGTACTTC. Its translation: CASSWRRGGRGEQYF. The chain recombines TRBV5-6 with TRBJ2-7, with 9 bases lining up with TRBD2. Germline V gene sequence: CDR1 SGHDT, CDR2 YYEEEE. The junction had 10 bases not matched to a gene; V was cut back by 3 bases and J by 6 bases. This CDR3 contains 15 residues.